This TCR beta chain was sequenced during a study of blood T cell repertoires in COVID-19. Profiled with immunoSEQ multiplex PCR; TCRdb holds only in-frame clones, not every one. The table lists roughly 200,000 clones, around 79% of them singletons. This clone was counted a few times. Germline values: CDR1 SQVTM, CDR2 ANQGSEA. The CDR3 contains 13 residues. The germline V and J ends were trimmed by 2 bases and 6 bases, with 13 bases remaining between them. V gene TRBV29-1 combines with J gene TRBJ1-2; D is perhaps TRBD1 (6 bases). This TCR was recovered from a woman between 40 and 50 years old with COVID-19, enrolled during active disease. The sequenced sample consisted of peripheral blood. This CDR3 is CSVERGSEDGYTF. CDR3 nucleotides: TGCAGCGTTGAAAGGGGGAGTGAAGATGGCTACACCTTC.